Included here is one TCR beta chain sequence, with context. Original handling: Nucleated cell number was recorded as an estimate derived from reference gene primer amplification. Repertoires were generated with immunoSEQ multiplex PCR, while TCRdb's copy carries only in-frame clones and drops some. V and J calls and clone size are given by that table; D and trimming were obtained from the DNA. The table has some 150,000 clones, over 80% seen once. This sample is part of a study of blood T cell repertoires in COVID-19. About the study: The United States, Italy and Spain provided the acute and convalescent COVID-19 samples. Sample material is recorded as cDNA or gDNA derived from T cells, B-cell-depleted T cells, or PBMCs.

The CDR3 extends over 15 amino acids. The germline V and J ends were trimmed by 3 bases and 4 bases, with 14 bases remaining between them. The germline V gene encodes CDR1 MRHNA and CDR2 SNTAGT. The genes are TRBV6-4 and TRBJ2-3; maybe TRBD2 (7 bases). Sequences were obtained from peripheral blood. The sequence came from a man aged 50-60 years who had recovered from COVID-19. The CDR3 DNA sequence: TGTGCCAGCAGTGAGGCGGGGGCAGGGGCAGATACGCAGTATTTT. This encodes CASSEAGAGADTQYF.